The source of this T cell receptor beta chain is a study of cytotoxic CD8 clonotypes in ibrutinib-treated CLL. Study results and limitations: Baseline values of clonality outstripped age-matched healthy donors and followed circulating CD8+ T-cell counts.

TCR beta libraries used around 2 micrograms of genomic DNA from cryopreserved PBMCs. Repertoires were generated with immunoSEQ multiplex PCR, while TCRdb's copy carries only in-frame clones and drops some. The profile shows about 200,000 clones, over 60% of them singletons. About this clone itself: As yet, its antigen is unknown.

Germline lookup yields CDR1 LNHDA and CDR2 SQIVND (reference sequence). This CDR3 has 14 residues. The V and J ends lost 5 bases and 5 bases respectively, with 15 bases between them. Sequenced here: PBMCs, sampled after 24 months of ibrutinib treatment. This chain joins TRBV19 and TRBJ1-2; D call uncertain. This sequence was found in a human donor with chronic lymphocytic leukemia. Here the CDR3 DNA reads TGTGCCAGTAGTCCCCGCACGGACCCTTATGGCTACACCTTC. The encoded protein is CASSPRTDPYGYTF.